This TCR beta chain was sequenced during a study of vaccination and CD4 T cells after COVID-19. Study-wide context: Overlapping peptides covering the spike proteins of SARS-CoV-2, HCoV-NL63, HCoV-OC43 and HCoV-229E were added to stimulate cells.

Findings of the study overall: Convalescent patients had 304 of 307 vaccine-specific clones showing spike mono-reactivity.

Germline V lookup: CDR1 MNHEY, CDR2 SVGEGT. CDR3 length: 13 residues. The V end was cut by 8 bases, the J end by 12 bases, with 17 bases between. Noted treatment: roughly 11-day PBMC culture with coronavirus spike peptide pools or control peptides (ViraFEST assay). Cell culture was performed with about 2 million PBMCs per well in the presence of about 11 IU/ml IL-2 and approximately 9.6 ug/ml peptide pools. Cultured CD4+ T-cell DNA underwent Oncomine TCR Beta short-read sequencing. One entry per CDR3 protein, called by TCRdb with MiXCR from the PCR reads. Of 14,000 to 15,000 distinct CDR3 sequences in the sample, 50% were seen once. As to this clonotype: Antigen: not known.

The rearrangement joins TRBV6-2 or TRBV6-3 to TRBJ1-6; a weak D match, TRBD1 (5 bases). The TCR sequence derives from a human donor with COVID-19. Sequencing used cultured CD4+ T cells from blood, obtained after SARS-CoV-2 vaccination. The DNA of the CDR3 is TGTGCCAGCCCTAGGGAGGGGCGACAACCCCTCCACTTT. Protein: CASPREGRQPLHF.